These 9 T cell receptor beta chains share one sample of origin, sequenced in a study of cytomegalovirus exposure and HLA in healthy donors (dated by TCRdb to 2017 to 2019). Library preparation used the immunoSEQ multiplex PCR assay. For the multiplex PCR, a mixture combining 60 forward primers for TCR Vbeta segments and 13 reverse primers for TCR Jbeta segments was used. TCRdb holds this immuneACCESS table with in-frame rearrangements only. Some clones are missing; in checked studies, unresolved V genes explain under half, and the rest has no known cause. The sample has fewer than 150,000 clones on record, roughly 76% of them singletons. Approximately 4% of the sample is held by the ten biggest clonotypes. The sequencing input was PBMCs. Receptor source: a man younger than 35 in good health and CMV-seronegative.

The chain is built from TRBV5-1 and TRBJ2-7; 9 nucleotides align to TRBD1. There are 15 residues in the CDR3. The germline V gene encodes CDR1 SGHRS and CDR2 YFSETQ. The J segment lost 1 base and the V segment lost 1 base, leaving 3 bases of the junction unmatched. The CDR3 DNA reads TGCGCCAGCAGCTTGATTGGGACAGGGTCCTACGAGCAGTACTTC. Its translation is CASSLIGTGSYEQYF. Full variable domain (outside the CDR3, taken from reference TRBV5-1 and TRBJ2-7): KAGVTQTPRYLIKTRGQQVTLSCSPISGHRSVSWYQQTPGQGLQFLFEYFSETQRNKGNFPGRFSGRQFSNSRSEMNVSTLELGDSALYLCASSLIGTGSYEQYFGPGTRLTVT.

CDR3: CASRTGGRAEAFF. In DNA form, the CDR3 reads TGTGCCAGTAGGACAGGGGGTCGGGCTGAAGCTTTCTTT. The chain joins TRBV19 to TRBJ1-1, with 9 bases matching TRBD1. The CDR3 is 13 residues long. The J segment lost 6 bases and the V segment lost 6 bases, leaving 5 bases of the junction unmatched. Germline lookup yields CDR1 LNHDA and CDR2 SQIVND (reference sequence).

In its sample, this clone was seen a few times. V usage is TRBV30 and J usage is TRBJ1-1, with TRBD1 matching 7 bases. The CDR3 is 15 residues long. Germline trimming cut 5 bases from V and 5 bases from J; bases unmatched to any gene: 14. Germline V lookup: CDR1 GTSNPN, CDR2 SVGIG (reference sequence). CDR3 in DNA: TGTGCCTGGCATTTACCACAGGGGAGTGGTACTGAAGCTTTCTTT. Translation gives CAWHLPQGSGTEAFF. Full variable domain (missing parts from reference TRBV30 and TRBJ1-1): SQTIHQWPATLVQPVGSPLSLECTVEGTSNPNLYWYRQAAGRGLQLLFYSVGIGQISSEVPQNLSASRPQDRQFILSSKKLLLSDSGFYLCAWHLPQGSGTEAFFGQGTRLTVV.

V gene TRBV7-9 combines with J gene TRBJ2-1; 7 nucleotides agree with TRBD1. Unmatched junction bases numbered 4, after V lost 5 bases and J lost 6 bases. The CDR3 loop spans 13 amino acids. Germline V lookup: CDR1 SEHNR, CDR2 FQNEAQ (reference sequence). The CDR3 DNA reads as TGTGCCAGCAGCACGGGACAGCCCAATGAGCAGTTCTTC. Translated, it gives CASSTGQPNEQFF. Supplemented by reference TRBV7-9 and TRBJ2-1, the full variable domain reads DTGVSQNPRHKITKRGQNVTFRCDPISEHNRLYWYRQTLGQGPEFLTYFQNEAQLEKSRLLSDRFSAERPKGSFSTLEIQRTEQGDSAMYLCASSTGQPNEQFFGPGTRLTVL.

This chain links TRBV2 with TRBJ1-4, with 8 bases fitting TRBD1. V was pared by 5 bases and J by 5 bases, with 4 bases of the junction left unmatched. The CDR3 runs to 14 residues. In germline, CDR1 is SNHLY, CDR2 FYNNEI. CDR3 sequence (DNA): TGTGCCAGCAGTTACAGGGGGATGAATGAAAAACTGTTTTTT. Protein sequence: CASSYRGMNEKLFF.

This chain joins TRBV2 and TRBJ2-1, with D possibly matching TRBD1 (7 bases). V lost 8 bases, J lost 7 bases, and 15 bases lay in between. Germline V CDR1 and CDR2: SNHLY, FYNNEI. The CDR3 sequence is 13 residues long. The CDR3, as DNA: TGTGCCAGCCTATCGACAGGGACTAATGAGCAGTTCTTC. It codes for CASLSTGTNEQFF.

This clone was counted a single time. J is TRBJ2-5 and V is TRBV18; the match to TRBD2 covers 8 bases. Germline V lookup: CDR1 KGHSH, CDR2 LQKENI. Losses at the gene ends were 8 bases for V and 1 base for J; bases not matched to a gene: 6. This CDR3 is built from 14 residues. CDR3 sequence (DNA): TGTGCCAGCCGACCGGGGGGGAGCCAAGAGACCCAGTACTTC. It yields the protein CASRPGGSQETQYF.

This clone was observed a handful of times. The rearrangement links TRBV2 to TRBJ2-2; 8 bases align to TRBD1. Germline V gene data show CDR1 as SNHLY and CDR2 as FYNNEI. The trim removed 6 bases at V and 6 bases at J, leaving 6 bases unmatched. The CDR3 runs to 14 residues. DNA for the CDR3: TGTGCCAGCAGGAGACAGGGGTCGGCCGGGGAGCTGTTTTTT. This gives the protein CASRRQGSAGELFF.

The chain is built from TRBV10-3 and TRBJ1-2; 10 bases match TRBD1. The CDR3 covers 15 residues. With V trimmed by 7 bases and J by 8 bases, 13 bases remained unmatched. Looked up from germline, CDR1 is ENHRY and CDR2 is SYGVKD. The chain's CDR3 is CAIKGTGEDLGGYTF. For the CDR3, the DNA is TGTGCCATCAAAGGGACAGGGGAAGATCTGGGAGGCTACACCTTC.